The rows below give T cell receptor beta chains drawn from one sample of a study of regulatory T cells in long-lasting Graves disease. In TCRdb, the multiplex PCR reads were re-called with MiXCR into one record per CDR3 protein. This sample carries 520,000 or so distinct CDR3 sequences, approximately 12% of them seen once, and the ten largest clones take roughly 9.3%. The same data also went into a second study, on T cells in Graves' hyperthyroidism and ophthalmopathy.

This sample comprised peripheral blood mononuclear cells (PBMCs), obtained at new diagnosis, from a patient treated with antithyroid drugs. Receptors originate from a woman in her thirties with Graves disease. Both conserved end residues are part of each CDR3. D genes are given only for firm matches. Clone size is stated in some rows and not others, as once, few, many or a class when expanded.

>.|TRBJ1-4|TRBV6-2/TRBV6-3|TRBD1
CASSYNPQTGGNEKLFF
TGTGCCAGCAGTTACAATCCCCAGACAGGGGGAAATGAAAAACTGTTTTTT
>many|TRBJ1-5|TRBV12-3/TRBV12-4|.
CASSPDGLQNQPQHF
TGTGCCAGCAGCCCCGACGGCCTCCAAAATCAGCCCCAGCATTTT
>many|TRBJ1-1|TRBV3-1|.
CASSQVTIPNTEAFF
TGTGCCAGCAGCCAAGTAACAATACCGAACACTGAAGCTTTCTTT
>many|TRBJ2-5|TRBV7-9|TRBD1
CASSFPQMGQGYQETQYF
TGTGCCAGCAGCTTTCCCCAAATGGGACAGGGGTACCAAGAGACCCAGTACTTC
>few|TRBJ1-3|TRBV7-9|.
CASSFLGDGDTIYF
TGTGCCAGCAGCTTCCTAGGGGACGGGGACACCATATATTTT
>few|TRBJ1-1|TRBV19|.
CASSPRTGLMNTEAFF
TGTGCCAGTAGTCCCCGGACCGGACTCATGAACACTGAAGCTTTCTTT
>.|TRBJ1-5|TRBV20-1|.
CSATARGYRGGNQPQHF
TGCAGTGCTACGGCCCGCGGGTACCGTGGGGGCAATCAGCCCCAGCATTTT
>many|TRBJ1-6|TRBV7-9|.
CASSSDLEGDSPLHF
TGTGCCAGCAGCTCGGATCTGGAGGGTGACTCACCCCTCCACTTT
>.|TRBJ2-3|TRBV19|.
CASSIPGRTGDTQYF
TGTGCCAGTAGTATCCCAGGCCGGACGGGGGATACGCAGTATTTT
>.|TRBJ2-3|TRBV3-1|.
CASSQDGGHTDTQSF
TGTGCCAGCAGCCAAGATGGGGGACACACAGATACGCAGTCTTTT
>few|TRBJ2-5|TRBV6-2/TRBV6-3|TRBD1
CASSLRGQVQETQYF
TGTGCCAGCAGTCTTCGGGGACAGGTACAAGAGACCCAGTACTTC
>few|TRBJ1-4|TRBV9|.
CASSVDLDGEKLFF
TGTGCCAGCAGCGTAGATCTGGACGGGGAAAAACTGTTTTTT
>many|TRBJ1-4|TRBV2|.
CASSGRVTTNEKLFF
TGTGCCAGCAGTGGACGGGTGACAACTAATGAAAAACTGTTTTTT
>many|TRBJ2-7|TRBV4-2|.
CASSQERQGLYEQYF
TGTGCCAGCAGCCAAGAAAGGCAGGGCTTGTACGAGCAGTACTTC
>few|TRBJ2-2|TRBV5-8|TRBD2
CASSREGRNTGELFF
TGTGCCAGCAGCCGGGAGGGGCGGAACACCGGGGAGCTGTTTTTT
>many|TRBJ2-3|TRBV5-1|.
CASSDTPTDTQYF
TGCGCCAGCAGCGATACACCAACAGATACGCAGTATTTT